This T cell receptor beta chain derives from a study of identical twins. Regarding the study as a whole: Zero-insertion analyses could be partly confounded by invariant MAIT and iNKT cells.

MiXCR, applied by TCRdb to the 5' RACE reads, yields one record per CDR3 protein. This table holds about 790,000 distinct CDR3 sequences, about 20% found once. V lost 5 bases and J lost 1, with 11 bases in between. CDR1 and CDR2 (germline): SQVTM, ANQGSEA. CDR3 size: 13 residues. This clonotype was counted between two and nine times. As yet, its antigen is unknown. The data were also submitted as part of a second study, on T cells expressing NK-cell markers.

The TCR comes from a woman between 18 and 29 years old in good health. Sequencing was done on a sample of PBMCs. This chain uses TRBV29-1 with TRBJ1-1; D is ambiguous. The CDR3 here is CSVSYAGNTEAFF. The CDR3 DNA follows: TGCAGCGTTTCGTATGCGGGGAACACTGAAGCTTTCTTT.